This T cell receptor beta chain stems from a study of T cell responses to AZD1222 COVID-19 vaccine. Study observations and caveats: Clonal diversity may have been underestimated, and the donors were mostly white British, with more females than males. The CD4 TCRs associated with vaccination extended across spike and predominated at 160-218 and 743-854.

Generated by immunoSEQ multiplex PCR, the TCRdb table keeps only in-frame clones and is missing some. Of approximately 120,000 clones in the sample, approximately 86% are singletons; the top ten hold around 4.8%. V lost 0 bases to trimming and J lost 1 base; unmatched junction nucleotides: 4. Germline CDR1 SGHNT, CDR2 YYREEE (reference sequence). This CDR3 has 16 residues. Note on this clone: Its antigen is not known.

This specimen consisted of peripheral blood, obtained on day 0 of AZD1222 vaccination. The receptor comes from an adult in good health. The chain couples TRBV5-4 to TRBJ2-5, with 9 nucleotides matching TRBD2. CDR3 region: CASSLGRGGVQETQYF. In DNA, the CDR3 is TGTGCCAGCAGCTTGGGGCGGGGGGGCGTCCAAGAGACCCAGTACTTC.